The entry that follows covers one TCR beta chain sequence. The sample is drawn from a study of cytomegalovirus exposure and HLA in healthy donors. PCR employed 60 Vbeta and 13 Jbeta primers. Only in-frame clones appear in the TCRdb table, and some are missing; sequencing was by immunoSEQ multiplex PCR. The table counts around 42,000 clones; 1% to 1.5% lies in the top ten. V was cut by 8 bases and J by 7 bases, with 21 bases left in between. The germline gives CDR1 SQVTM, CDR2 ANQGSEA. The CDR3 consists of 14 residues. This receptor was taken from a man aged 30 to 39 in good health and CMV-seronegative. The chain carries TRBV29-1 and TRBJ2-1; the D gene is possibly TRBD1 (6 bases). The sample taken for sequencing was PBMCs. The CDR3: CSSLQGWVGNEQFF. CDR3 bases: TGCAGCTCCCTCCAGGGGTGGGTCGGAAATGAGCAGTTCTTC.